Listed here are 14 T cell receptor beta chains from one sample, sequenced in a study of Tregs in tolerant kidney transplant recipients. Clones were sequenced by immunoSEQ multiplex PCR, and TCRdb holds only the in-frame ones, with some missing. This repertoire comprises about 48,000 clones; its ten largest clones make up 0.85%. This sample comprised CD4+ T cells from blood, obtained before the transplant. All receptors come from a human donor who received a combined kidney and bone marrow transplant.

In regard to this clone: The read gets to within 3 residues of the CDR3 end, and the germline J gene fills in the rest. The chain carries TRBV30 and TRBJ2-7; 11 bases fit TRBD1. The V segment lost 3 bases and the J segment 4 bases; nucleotides outside the gene matches: 5. From germline, CDR1 is GTSNPN and CDR2 SVGIG (reference sequence). The CDR3 has 14 residues. CDR3 DNA, as far as it was read: TGTGCCTGGAGAGGGACAGGGGGGACGTACGAG. Amino acids: CAWRGTGGTYE. The whole CDR3 sequence is CAWRGTGGTYEQYF.

Partial CDR3 DNA: TGTGCCAGTAGTACCGCGGGAGGGCCCGACGGGGAG. It codes for CASSTAGGPDGE. The CDR3 as a whole reads CASSTAGGPDGELFF. This chain uses TRBV19 with TRBJ2-2; TRBD2 matches at 9 bases. The read comes to an end 3 residues before the CDR3 does, leaving the germline J gene to fill in the end. Per germline, CDR1 LNHDA and CDR2 SQIVND (reference sequence). J gave up 7 bases and V 4 bases, and 7 bases lay outside the gene matches. The CDR3 spans 15 residues.

The CDR3 here is CASSPNRGQRVEQYF. CDR3 DNA (partial): TGTGCCAGCAGCCCCAACAGGGGGCAAAGGGTCGAG. The rearrangement joins TRBV7-9 to TRBJ2-7; TRBD1 matches at 9 bases. With the read ending 3 residues before the CDR3 end, the germline J gene is used to fill in that end. Germline V gene data show CDR1 as SEHNR and CDR2 as FQNEAQ (reference sequence). V lost 5 bases, J lost 6 bases, and 11 bases stayed unmatched. CDR3 length: 15 residues.

To note about this clone: The read terminates 3 residues ahead of where the CDR3 ends, so the germline J gene completes it. The rearrangement uses TRBV19 and TRBJ2-3, with no clear D. The CDR3 covers 13 residues. Germline CDR1 reads LNHDA; CDR2 reads SQIVND (reference sequence). The germline V and J ends were trimmed by 2 bases and 7 bases, with 10 bases remaining between them. The part of the CDR3 DNA that was read is TGTGCCAGTAGTATACAACTTACCAATACG. Residues: CASSIQLTNT. The entire CDR3 protein reads CASSIQLTNTQYF.

Details on this clone: The read comes to an end 3 residues before the CDR3 does, leaving the germline J gene to fill in the end. The rearrangement uses TRBV20-1 and TRBJ2-7; 8 nucleotides agree with TRBD1. V gave up 4 bases and J gave up 3 bases; unmatched junction bases: 11. This CDR3 contains 15 residues. Germline CDR1 DFQATT, CDR2 SNEGSKA (reference sequence). The DNA read from the CDR3 is TGCAGTGCTAATATTCATGGACAGGGACTCTACGAG. This sequence encodes CSANIHGQGLYE. From start to end, the CDR3 is CSANIHGQGLYEQYF.

On this clone: The read is 3 residues too short to cover the CDR3 end, so that end is filled in from the germline J gene. The chain is built from TRBV7-6 and TRBJ2-5, with 11 positions matching TRBD2. The CDR3 sequence is 14 residues long. Germline V gene lookup returns CDR1 SGHVS and CDR2 FNYEAQ. Trimming removed 5 bases from V and 3 bases from J; junction bases left unmatched: 2. CDR3 bases read: TGTGCCAGCAGCGTGGGACTAGCGGAAGAGACC. Protein: CASSVGLAEET. The full CDR3 protein reads CASSVGLAEETQYF.

In regard to this clone: The CDR3 goes on 3 residues after the read ends, and that part is filled in from the germline J gene. J is TRBJ2-6 and V is TRBV2; D is ambiguous. The V gene's germline CDR1 is SNHLY and CDR2 FYNNEI. The CDR3 contains 14 residues. The germline V and J ends were trimmed by 4 bases and 0 bases, with 4 bases remaining between them. The covered CDR3 bases are TGTGCCAGCAGTGGCGTCTCTGGGGCCAACGTC. Translated, it gives CASSGVSGANV. The whole CDR3 sequence is CASSGVSGANVLTF.

Of note for this clone: The read stops 3 residues short of the end of the CDR3; the missing end is completed from the germline J gene. J is TRBJ2-7 and V is TRBV6-2 or TRBV6-3; 9 bases align to TRBD2. The V gene end was trimmed by 8 bases and the J gene end by 2 bases; junction bases not matched to a gene: 7. This CDR3 comprises 14 residues. Per germline, CDR1 MNHEY and CDR2 SVGEGT. The covered CDR3 bases are TGTGCCAGCCGTCGCCTAGCGGGGACCTACGAG. Protein sequence: CASRRLAGTYE. The full CDR3 reads CASRRLAGTYEQYF.

A note on this clone: The CDR3 goes on 3 residues after the read ends, and that part is filled in from the germline J gene. The V call is TRBV5-1, the J call TRBJ1-2; 8 bases are a match to TRBD1. The germline CDR1 and CDR2 sequences are SGHRS and YFSETQ. The CDR3 runs to 16 residues. Trimming at V came to 2 bases and at J to 2 bases, leaving 8 bases not matched to a gene. The covered CDR3 bases are TGCGCCAGCAGCTTCCGAACGGGACAGGAGAACTATGGC. It yields the protein CASSFRTGQENYG. The entire CDR3 protein is CASSFRTGQENYGYTF.

Concerning this clone itself: The read stops 3 residues short of the end of the CDR3; the missing end is completed from the germline J gene. This chain connects TRBV18 to TRBJ2-2; D remains unclear. In germline, CDR1 is KGHSH, CDR2 LQKENI. The CDR3 has 15 residues. The V end was cut by 1 base, the J end by 0 bases, with 6 bases between. The covered CDR3 bases are TGTGCCAGCTCACCACAGTACACGAACACCGGGGAG. It encodes CASSPQYTNTGE. The complete CDR3 sequence is CASSPQYTNTGELFF.

On this clone itself: Sequencing ends 3 residues short of the CDR3 end; the germline J gene provides the rest. This chain connects TRBV10-3 to TRBJ2-1; TRBD2 agrees at 10 bases. The CDR3 loop spans 17 amino acids. Germline CDR1 ENHRY, CDR2 SYGVKD. V shed 6 bases and J 6 bases; nucleotides not matched to a gene: 14. The CDR3 spells CAIRKGLVGTSVNEQFF. The CDR3 bases that were read are TGTGCCATCAGGAAGGGGTTGGTTGGGACTAGCGTCAATGAG.

With regard to this clone: The CDR3 is cut off 3 residues early in the read; its end comes from the germline J gene. The rearrangement uses TRBV20-1 and TRBJ1-5; D uncertain. Germline lookup yields CDR1 DFQATT and CDR2 SNEGSKA (reference sequence). The CDR3 spans 17 residues. The V gene lost 4 bases and the J gene lost 2 bases, with 21 bases spanning the gap. The CDR3 bases that were read are TGCAGTGCTATCACAGCACTCATCTTCGAGGGCAATCAGCCC. Translated: CSAITALIFEGNQP. The whole CDR3 sequence is CSAITALIFEGNQPQHF.

Of note for this clone: The read finishes 3 residues shy of the CDR3 end, and the germline J gene is used to complete it. The chain is built from TRBV19 and TRBJ1-5, with 7 bases that match TRBD1. The trim removed 2 bases at V and 3 bases at J, leaving 10 bases unmatched. The CDR3 covers 17 residues. The germline V gene has CDR1 LNHDA and CDR2 SQIVND (reference sequence). The sequenced part of the CDR3 DNA is TGTGCCAGTAGTATAACACCCCCCGACAGGGTCAATCAGCCC. Its translation: CASSITPPDRVNQP. Given in full, the CDR3 is CASSITPPDRVNQPQHF.

For this clone: The read is 3 residues too short to cover the CDR3 end, so that end is filled in from the germline J gene. This chain links TRBV20-1 with TRBJ2-7; D unresolved. The germline CDR1 and CDR2 sequences are DFQATT and SNEGSKA (reference sequence). The CDR3 consists of 12 residues. The V gene lost 4 bases and the J gene lost 0 bases, with 7 bases spanning the gap. The CDR3 reads CSANVYSYEQYF. Incomplete CDR3 DNA: TGCAGTGCTAACGTCTACTCCTACGAG.